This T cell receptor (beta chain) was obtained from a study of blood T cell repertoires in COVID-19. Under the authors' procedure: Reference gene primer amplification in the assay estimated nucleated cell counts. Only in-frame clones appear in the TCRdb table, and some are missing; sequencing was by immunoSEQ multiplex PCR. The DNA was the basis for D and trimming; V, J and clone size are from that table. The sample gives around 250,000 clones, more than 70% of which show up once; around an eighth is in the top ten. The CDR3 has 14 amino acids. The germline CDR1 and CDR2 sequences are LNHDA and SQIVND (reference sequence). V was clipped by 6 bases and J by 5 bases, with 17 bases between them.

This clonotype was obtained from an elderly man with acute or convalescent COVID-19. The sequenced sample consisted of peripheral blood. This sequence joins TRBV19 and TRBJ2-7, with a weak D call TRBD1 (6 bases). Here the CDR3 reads CASSQQGAKDEQYF. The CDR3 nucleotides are TGTGCCAGTAGCCAACAGGGTGCTAAGGACGAGCAGTACTTC. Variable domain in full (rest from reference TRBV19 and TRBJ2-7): DGGITQSPKYLFRKEGQNVTLSCEQNLNHDAMYWYRQDPGQGLRLIYYSQIVNDFQKGDIAEGYSVSREKKESFPLTVTSAQKNPTAFYLCASSQQGAKDEQYFGPGTRLTVT.